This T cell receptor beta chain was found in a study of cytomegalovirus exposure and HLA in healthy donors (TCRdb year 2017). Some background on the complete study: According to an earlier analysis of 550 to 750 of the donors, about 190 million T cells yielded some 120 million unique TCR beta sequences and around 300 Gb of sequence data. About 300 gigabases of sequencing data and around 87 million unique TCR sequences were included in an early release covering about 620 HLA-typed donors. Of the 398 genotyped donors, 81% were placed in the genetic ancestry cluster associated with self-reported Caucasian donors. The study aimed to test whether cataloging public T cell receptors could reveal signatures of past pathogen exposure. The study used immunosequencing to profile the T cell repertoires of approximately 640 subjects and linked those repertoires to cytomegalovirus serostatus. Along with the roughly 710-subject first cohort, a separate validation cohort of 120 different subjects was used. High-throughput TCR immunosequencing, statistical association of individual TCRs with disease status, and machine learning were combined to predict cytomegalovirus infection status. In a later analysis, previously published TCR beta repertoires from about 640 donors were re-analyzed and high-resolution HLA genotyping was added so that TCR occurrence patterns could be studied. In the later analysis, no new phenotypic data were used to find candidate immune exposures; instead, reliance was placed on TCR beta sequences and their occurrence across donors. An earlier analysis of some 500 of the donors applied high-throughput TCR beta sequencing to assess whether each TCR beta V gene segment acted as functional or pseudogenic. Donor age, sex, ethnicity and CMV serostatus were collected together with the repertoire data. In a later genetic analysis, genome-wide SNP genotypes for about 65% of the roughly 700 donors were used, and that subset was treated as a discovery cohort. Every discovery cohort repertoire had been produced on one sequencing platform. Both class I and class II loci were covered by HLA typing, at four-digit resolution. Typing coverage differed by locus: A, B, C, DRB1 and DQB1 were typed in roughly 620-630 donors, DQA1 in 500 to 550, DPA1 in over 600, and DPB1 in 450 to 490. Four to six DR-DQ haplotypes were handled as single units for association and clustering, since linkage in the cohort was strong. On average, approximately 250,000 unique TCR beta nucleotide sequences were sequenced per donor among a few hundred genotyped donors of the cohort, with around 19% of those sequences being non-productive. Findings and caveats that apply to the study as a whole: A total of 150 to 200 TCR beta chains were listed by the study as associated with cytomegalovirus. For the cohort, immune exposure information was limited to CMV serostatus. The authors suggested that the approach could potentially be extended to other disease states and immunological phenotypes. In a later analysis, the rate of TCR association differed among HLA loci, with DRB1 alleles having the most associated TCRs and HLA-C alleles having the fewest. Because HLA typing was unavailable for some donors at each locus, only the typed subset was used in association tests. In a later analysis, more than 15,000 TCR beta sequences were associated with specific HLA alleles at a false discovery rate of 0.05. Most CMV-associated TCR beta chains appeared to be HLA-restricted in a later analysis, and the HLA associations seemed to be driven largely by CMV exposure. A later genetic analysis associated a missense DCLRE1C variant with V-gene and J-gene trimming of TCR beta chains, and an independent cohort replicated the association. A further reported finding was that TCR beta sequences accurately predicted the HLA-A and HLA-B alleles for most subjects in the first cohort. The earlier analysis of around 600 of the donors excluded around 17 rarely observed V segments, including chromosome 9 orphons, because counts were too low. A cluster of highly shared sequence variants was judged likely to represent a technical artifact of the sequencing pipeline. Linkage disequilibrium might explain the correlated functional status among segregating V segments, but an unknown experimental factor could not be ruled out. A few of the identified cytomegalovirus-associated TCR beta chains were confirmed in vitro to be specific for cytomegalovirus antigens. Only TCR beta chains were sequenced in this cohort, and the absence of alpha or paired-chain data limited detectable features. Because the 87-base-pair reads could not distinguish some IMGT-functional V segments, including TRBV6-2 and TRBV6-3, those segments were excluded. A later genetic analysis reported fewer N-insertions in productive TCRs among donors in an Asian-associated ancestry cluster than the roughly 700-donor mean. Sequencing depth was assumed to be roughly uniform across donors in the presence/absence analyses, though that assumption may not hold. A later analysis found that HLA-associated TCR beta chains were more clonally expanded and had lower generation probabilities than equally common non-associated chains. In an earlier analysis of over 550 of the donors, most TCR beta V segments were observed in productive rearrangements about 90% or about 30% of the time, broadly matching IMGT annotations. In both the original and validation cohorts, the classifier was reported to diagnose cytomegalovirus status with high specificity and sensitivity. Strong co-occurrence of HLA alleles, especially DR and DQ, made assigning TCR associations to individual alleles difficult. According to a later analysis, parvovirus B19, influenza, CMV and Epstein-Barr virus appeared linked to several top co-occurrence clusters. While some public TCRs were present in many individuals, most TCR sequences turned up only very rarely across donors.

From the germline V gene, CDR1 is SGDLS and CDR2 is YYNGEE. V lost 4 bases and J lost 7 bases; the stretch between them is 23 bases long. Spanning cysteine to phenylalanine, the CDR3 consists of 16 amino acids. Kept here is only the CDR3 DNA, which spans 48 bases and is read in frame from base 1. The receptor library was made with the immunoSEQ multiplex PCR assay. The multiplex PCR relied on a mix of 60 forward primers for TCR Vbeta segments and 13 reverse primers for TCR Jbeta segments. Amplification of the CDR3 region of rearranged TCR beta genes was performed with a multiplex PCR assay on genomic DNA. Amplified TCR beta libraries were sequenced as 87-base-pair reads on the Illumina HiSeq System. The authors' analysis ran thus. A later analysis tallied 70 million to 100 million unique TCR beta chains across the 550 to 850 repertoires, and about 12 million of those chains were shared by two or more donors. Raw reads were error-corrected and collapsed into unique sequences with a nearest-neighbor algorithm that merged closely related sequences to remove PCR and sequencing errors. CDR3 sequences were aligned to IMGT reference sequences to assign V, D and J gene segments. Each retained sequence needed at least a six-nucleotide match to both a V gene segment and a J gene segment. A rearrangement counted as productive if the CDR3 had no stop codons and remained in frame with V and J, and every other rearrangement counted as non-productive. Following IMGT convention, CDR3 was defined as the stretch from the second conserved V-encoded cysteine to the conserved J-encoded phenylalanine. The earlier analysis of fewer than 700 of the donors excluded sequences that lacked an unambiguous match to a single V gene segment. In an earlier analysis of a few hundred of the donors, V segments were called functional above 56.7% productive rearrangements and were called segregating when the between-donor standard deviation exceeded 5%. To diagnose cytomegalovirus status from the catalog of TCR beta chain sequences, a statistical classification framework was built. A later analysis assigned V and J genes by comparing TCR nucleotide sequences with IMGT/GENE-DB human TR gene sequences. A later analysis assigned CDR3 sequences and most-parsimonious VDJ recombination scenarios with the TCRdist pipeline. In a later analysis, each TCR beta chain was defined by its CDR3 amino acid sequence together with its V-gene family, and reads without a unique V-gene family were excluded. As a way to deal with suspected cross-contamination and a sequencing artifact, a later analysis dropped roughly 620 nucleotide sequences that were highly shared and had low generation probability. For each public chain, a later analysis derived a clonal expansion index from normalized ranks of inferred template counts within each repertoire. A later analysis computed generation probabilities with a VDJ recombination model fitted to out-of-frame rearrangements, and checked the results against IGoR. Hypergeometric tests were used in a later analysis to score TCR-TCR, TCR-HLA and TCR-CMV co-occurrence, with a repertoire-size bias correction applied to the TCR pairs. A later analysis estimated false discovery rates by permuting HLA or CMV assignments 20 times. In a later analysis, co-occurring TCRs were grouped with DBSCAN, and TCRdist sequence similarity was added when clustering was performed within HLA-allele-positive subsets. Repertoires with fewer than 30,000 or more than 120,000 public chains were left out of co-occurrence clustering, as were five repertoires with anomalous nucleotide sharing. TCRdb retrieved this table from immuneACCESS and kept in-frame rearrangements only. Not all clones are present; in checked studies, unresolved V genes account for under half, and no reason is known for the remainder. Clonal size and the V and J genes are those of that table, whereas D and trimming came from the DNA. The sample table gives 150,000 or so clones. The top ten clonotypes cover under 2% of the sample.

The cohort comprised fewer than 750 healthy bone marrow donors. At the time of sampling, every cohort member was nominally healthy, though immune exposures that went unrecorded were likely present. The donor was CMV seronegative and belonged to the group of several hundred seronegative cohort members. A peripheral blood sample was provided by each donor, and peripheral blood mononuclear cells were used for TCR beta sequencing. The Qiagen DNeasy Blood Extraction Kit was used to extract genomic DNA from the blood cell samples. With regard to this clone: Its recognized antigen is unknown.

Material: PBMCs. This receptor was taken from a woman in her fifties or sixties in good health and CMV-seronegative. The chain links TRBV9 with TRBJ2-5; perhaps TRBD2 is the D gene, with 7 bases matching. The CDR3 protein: CASSPIRGGAPGTQYF. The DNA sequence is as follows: TGTGCCAGCAGCCCTATTCGAGGGGGGGCCCCCGGGACCCAGTACTTC.